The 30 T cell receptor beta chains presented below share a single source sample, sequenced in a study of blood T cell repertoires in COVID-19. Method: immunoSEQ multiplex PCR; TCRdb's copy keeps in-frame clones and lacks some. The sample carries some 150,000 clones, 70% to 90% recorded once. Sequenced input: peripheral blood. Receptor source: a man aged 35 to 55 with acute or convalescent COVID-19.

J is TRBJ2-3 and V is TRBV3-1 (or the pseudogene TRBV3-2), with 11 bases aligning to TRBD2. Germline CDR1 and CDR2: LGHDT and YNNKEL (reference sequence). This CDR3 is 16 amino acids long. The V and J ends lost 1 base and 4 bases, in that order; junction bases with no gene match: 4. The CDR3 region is CASSQVAGGRADTQYF. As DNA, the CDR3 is TGTGCCAGCAGCCAAGTAGCGGGGGGGCGGGCAGATACGCAGTATTTT.

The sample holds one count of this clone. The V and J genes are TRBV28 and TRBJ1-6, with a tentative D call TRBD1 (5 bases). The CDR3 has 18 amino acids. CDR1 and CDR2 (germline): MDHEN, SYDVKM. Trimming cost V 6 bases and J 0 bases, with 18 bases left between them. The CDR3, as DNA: TGTGCCAGCAGCCGCCTGGGGCAGGGAAGCTCCTATAATTCACCCCTCCACTTT. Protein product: CASSRLGQGSSYNSPLHF. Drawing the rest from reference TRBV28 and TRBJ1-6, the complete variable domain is DVKVTQSSRYLVKRTGEKVFLECVQDMDHENMFWYRQDPGLGLRLIYFSYDVKMKEKGDIPEGYSVSREKKERFSLILESASTNQTSMYLCASSRLGQGSSYNSPLHFGNGTRLTVT.

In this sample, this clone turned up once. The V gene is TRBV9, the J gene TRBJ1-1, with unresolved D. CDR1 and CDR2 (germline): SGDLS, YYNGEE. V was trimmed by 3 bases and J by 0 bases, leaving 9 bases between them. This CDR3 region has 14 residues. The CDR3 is CASSAWSVNTEAFF. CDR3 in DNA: TGTGCCAGCAGCGCCTGGTCGGTGAACACTGAAGCTTTCTTT. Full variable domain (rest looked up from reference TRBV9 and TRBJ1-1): DSGVTQTPKHLITATGQRVTLRCSPRSGDLSVYWYQQSLDQGLQFLIQYYNGEERAKGNILERFSAQQFPDLHSELNLSSLELGDSALYFCASSAWSVNTEAFFGQGTRLTVV.

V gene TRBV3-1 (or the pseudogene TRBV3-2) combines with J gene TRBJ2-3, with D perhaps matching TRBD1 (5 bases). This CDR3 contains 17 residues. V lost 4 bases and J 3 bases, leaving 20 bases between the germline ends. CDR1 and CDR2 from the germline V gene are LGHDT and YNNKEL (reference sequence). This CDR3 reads CASSPNVPGRATDTQYF. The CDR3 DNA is TGTGCCAGCAGCCCCAACGTCCCGGGCAGGGCGACAGATACGCAGTATTTT.

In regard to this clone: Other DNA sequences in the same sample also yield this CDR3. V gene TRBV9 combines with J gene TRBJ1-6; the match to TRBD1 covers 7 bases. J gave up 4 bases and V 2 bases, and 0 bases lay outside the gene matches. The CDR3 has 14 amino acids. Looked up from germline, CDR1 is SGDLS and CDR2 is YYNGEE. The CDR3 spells CASSVGQYNSPLHF. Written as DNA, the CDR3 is TGTGCCAGCAGCGTGGGACAGTATAATTCACCCCTCCACTTT.

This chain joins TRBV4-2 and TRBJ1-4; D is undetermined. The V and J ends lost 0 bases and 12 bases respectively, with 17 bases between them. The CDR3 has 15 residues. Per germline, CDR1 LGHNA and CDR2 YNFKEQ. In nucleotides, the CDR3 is TGTGCCAGCAGCCAAGATGCGGGGTCGGTAGGTGAACTGTTTTTT. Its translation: CASSQDAGSVGELFF.

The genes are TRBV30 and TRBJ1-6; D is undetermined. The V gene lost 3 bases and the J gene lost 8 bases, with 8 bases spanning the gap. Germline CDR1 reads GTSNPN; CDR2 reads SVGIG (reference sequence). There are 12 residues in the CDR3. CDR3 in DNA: TGTGCCTGGAGCCCCTCTGATTCACCCCTCCACTTT. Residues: CAWSPSDSPLHF.

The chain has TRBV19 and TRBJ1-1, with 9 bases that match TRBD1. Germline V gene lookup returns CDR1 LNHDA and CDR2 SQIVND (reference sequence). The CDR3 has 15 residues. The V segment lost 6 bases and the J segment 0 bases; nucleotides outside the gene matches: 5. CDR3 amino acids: CASSVGQGMNTEAFF. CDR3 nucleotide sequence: TGTGCCAGTAGCGTGGGACAGGGCATGAACACTGAAGCTTTCTTT.

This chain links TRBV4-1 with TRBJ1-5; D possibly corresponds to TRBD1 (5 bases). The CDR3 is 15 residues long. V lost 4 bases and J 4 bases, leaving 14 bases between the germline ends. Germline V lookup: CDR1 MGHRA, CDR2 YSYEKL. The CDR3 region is CASSPREAGNQPQHF. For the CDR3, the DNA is TGCGCCAGCAGCCCGAGAGAGGCAGGGAATCAGCCCCAGCATTTT.

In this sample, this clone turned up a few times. The CDR3 nucleotides read TGTGCCAGCAGCTTAGGACAGAACACTGAAGCTTTCTTT. It specifies CASSLGQNTEAFF. V usage is TRBV7-9 and J usage is TRBJ1-1; D call uncertain. Trimming took 1 base from V and 1 from J, leaving 4 bases between them. Per germline, CDR1 SEHNR and CDR2 FQNEAQ (reference sequence). This CDR3 comprises 13 residues.

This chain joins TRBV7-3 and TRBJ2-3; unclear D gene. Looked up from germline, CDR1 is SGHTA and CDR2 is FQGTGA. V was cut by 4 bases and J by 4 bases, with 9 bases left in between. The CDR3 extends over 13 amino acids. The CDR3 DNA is TGTGCCAGCAGCTCGAACTTGGCAGATACGCAGTATTTT. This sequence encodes CASSSNLADTQYF.

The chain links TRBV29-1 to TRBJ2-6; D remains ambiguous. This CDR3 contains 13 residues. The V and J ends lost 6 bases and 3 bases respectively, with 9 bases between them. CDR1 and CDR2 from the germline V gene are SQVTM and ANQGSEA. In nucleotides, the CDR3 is TGCAGCGTCGACCAGGTTGGGGCCAACGTCCTGACTTTC. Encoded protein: CSVDQVGANVLTF.

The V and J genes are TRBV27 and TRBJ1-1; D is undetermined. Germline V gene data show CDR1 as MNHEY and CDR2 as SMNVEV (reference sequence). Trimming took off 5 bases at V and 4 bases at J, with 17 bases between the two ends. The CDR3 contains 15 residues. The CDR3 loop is CASSRTYQRSTEAFF. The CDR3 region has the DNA TGTGCCAGCAGTAGGACTTATCAACGGTCCACTGAAGCTTTCTTT.

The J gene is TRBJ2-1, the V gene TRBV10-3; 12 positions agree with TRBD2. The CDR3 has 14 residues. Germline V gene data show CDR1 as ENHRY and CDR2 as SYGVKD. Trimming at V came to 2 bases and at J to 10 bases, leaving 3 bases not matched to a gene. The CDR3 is CAISETSGGFEQFF. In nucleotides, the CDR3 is TGTGCCATCAGTGAGACTAGCGGGGGGTTCGAGCAGTTCTTC.

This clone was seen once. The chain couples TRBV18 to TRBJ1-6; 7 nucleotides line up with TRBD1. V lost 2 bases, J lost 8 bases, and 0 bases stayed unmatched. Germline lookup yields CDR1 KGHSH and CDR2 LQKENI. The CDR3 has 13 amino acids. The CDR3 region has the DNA TGTGCCAGCTCACCAGACAGGGATTCACCCCTCCACTTT. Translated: CASSPDRDSPLHF.

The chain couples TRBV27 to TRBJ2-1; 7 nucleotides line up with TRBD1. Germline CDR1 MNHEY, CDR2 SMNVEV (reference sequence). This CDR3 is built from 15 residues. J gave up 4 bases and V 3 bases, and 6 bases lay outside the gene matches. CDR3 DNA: TGTGCCAGCAGTTTGAGGGGGACAGAATACAATGAGCAGTTCTTC. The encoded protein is CASSLRGTEYNEQFF.

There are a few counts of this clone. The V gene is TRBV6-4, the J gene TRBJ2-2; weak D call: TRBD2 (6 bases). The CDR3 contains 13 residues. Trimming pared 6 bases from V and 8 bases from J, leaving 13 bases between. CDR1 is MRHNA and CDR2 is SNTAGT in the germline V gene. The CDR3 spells CASSPRTTGELFF. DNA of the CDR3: TGTGCCAGCAGCCCCCGGACTACGGGGGAGCTGTTTTTT.

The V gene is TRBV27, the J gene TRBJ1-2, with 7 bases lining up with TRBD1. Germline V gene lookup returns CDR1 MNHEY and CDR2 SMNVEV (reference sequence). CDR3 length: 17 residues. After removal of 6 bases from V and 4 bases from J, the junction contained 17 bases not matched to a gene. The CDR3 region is CASRRTLLEGGGYGYTF. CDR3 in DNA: TGTGCCAGCAGGCGAACCCTTCTTGAAGGGGGCGGCTATGGCTACACCTTC.

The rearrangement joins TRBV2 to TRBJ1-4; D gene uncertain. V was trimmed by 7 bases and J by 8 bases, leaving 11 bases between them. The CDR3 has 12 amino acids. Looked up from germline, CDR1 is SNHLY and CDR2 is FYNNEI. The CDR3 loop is CASKLEREKLFF. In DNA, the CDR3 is TGTGCCAGCAAGTTAGAAAGAGAAAAACTGTTTTTT.

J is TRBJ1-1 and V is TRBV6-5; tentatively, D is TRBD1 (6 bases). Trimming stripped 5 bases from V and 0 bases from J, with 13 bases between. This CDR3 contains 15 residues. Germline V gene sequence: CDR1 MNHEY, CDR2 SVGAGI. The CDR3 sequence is CASSTGWPLNTEAFF. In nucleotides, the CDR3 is TGTGCCAGCAGTACAGGGTGGCCTTTGAACACTGAAGCTTTCTTT.

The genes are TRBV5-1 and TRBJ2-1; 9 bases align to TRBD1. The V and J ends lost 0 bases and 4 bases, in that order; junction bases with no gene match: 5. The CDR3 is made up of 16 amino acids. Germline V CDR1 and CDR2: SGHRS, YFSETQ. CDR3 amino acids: CASSLGDRGSYNEQFF. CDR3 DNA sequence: TGCGCCAGCAGCTTGGGTGACAGGGGGTCTTACAATGAGCAGTTCTTC.

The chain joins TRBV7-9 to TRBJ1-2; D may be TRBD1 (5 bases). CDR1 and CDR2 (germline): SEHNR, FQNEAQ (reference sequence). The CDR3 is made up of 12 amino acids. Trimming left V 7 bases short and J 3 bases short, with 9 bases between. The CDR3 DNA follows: TGTGCCAGCACCCAGACAGACTATGGCTACACCTTC. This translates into CASTQTDYGYTF.

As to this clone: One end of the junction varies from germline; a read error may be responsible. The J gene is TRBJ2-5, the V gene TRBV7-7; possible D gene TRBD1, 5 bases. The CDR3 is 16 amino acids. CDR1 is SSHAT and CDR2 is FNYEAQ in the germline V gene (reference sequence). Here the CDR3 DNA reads TGTGCTAGCAGCCTCGCCCAAGGAGACAGACAAGAGACCCAGTACTTC. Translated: CASSLAQGDRQETQYF.

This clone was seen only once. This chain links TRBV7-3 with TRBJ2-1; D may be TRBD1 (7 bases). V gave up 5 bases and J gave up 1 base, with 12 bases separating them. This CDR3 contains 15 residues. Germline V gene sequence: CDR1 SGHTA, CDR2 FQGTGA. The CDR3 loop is CASSLRGESYNEQFF. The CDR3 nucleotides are TGTGCCAGCAGCCTCAGGGGGGAGTCCTACAATGAGCAGTTCTTC.

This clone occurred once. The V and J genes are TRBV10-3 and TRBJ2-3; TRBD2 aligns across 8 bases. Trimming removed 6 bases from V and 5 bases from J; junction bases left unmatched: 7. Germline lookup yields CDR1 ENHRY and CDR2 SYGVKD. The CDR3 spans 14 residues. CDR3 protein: CAISAAGARDTQYF. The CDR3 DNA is TGTGCCATCAGCGCAGCGGGGGCTAGAGATACGCAGTATTTT.

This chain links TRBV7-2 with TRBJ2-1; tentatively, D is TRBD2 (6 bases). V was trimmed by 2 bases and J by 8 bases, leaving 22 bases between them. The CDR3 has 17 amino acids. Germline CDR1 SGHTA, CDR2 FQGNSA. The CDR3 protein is CASSLNPPGVPTDEQFF. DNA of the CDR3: TGTGCCAGCAGCTTAAACCCCCCGGGGGTTCCCACGGATGAGCAGTTCTTC.

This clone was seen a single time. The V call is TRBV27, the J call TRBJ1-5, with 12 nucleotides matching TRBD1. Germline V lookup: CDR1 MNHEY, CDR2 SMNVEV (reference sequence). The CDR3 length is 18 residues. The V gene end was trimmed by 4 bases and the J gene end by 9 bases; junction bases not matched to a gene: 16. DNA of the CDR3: TGTGCCAGCAGTTCCCCGGGACAGGGGGCGGACAATAGGAGGCCCCAGCATTTT. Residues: CASSSPGQGADNRRPQHF.

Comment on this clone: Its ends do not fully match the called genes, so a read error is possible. CDR3: CASSYGGVEDF. CDR3 bases: TGTGCCAGCAGTTACGGAGGTGTCGAGGACTTC. The chain recombines TRBV6-6 with TRBJ2-7; D might be TRBD2 (5 bases). Germline CDR1 and CDR2: MNHNY and SVGAGI (reference sequence). CDR3 length: 11 residues.

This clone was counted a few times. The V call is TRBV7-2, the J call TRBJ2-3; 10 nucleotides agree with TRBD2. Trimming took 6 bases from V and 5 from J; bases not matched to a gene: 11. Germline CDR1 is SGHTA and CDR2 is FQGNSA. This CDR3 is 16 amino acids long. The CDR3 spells CASRAAGGPNGDTQYF. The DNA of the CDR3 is TGTGCCAGCAGGGCAGCGGGGGGGCCTAACGGAGATACGCAGTATTTT.

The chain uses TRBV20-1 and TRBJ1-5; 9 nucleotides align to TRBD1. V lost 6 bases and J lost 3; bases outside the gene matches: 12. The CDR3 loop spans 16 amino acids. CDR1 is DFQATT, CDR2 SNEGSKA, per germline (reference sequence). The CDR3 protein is CSASSGTGYNNQPQHF. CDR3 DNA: TGCAGTGCCAGTTCCGGGACAGGGTATAACAATCAGCCCCAGCATTTT.